This T cell receptor (beta chain) was identified during a study of early T cells in non-severe SARS-CoV-2 infection. Germline CDR1 is MNHEY and CDR2 is SVGEGT. The CDR3 is made up of 15 amino acids. Trimming cost V 5 bases and J 6 bases; bases outside gene matches: 4. TCRdb re-derived calls from the 5' RACE reads in MiXCR, one entry per CDR3 protein. The table shows roughly 61,000 distinct CDR3 sequences, with 11% occurring only once. The sequencing sample was made of whole blood. This clonotype originated in an adult who was a healthcare worker with PCR-confirmed SARS-CoV-2 infection or an uninfected control (not recorded which). The chain employs TRBV6-2 or TRBV6-3 and TRBJ2-3; TRBD2 agrees at 14 bases. Here the CDR3 DNA reads TGTGCCAGCAGTCCCGGACTAGCGGGGGGTGATACGCAGTATTTT. It translates to CASSPGLAGGDTQYF.